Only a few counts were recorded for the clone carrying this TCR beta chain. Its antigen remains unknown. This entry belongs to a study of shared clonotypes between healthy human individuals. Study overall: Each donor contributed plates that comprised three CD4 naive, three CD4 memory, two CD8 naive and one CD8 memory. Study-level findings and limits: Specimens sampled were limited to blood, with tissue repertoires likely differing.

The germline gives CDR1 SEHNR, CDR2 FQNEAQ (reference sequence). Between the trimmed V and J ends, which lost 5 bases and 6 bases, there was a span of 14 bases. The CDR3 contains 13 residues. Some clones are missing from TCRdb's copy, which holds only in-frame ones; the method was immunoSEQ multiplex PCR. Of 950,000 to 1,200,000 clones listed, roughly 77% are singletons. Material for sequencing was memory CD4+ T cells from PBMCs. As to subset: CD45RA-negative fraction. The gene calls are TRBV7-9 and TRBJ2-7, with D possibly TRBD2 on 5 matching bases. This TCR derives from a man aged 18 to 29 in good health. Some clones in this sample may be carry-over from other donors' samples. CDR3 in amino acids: CASSPWAEVEQYF. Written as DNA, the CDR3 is TGTGCCAGCAGCCCCTGGGCGGAGGTCGAGCAGTACTTC.